This T cell receptor beta chain appears in the sequencing data of a study of T cell changes during pregnancy in multiple sclerosis. Unmatched junction bases numbered 5, after V lost 3 bases and J lost 2 bases. The germline V gene has CDR1 SGDLS and CDR2 YYNGEE. This CDR3 comprises 16 residues. Here immunoSEQ multiplex PCR was the method, and the copy in TCRdb shows in-frame clones only, minus some. The profile shows roughly 80,000 clones, 93% of them singletons. The TCR was taken from a female donor in good health, enrolled as a control in a pregnancy study. This chain joins TRBV9 and TRBJ2-4, with 10 bases lining up with TRBD1. The sample consisted of peripheral blood, taken after pregnancy. The CDR3 DNA reads TGTGCCAGCAGCGCTAGGGACAGGGGAACCAAAAACATTCAGTACTTC. Its translation: CASSARDRGTKNIQYF. Looking up the rest from reference TRBV9 and TRBJ2-4 gives the full variable domain: DSGVTQTPKHLITATGQRVTLRCSPRSGDLSVYWYQQSLDQGLQFLIQYYNGEERAKGNILERFSAQQFPDLHSELNLSSLELGDSALYFCASSARDRGTKNIQYFGAGTRLSVL.